In this sample, the clone carrying this T cell receptor beta chain turned up a few times. In the study's own analysis: The assay estimated nucleated cells by amplifying reference gene primers. Here immunoSEQ multiplex PCR was the method, and the copy in TCRdb shows in-frame clones only, minus some. V, J and clone size are those of that table, while D and trimming were read from the DNA. This sample has some 110,000 clones; roughly 80% occur once, and the top ten carry around 2.3%. The sample belongs to a study of blood T cell repertoires in COVID-19. Across the study: Spain, Italy and the United States supplied samples that represented acute and convalescent COVID-19.

V lost 10 bases to trimming and J lost 5 bases; unmatched junction nucleotides: 13. This CDR3 has 15 amino acids. Germline V gene data show CDR1 as MDHEN and CDR2 as SYDVKM. The chain combines TRBV28 with TRBJ2-5; TRBD1 matches 10 bases. The receptor was isolated from a man over 45 with acute or convalescent COVID-19. The sample consisted of peripheral blood. CDR3 in DNA: TGTGCCACCGGGACAGGGGAGATCCTTTTTGAGACCCAGTACTTC. The encoded protein is CATGTGEILFETQYF.